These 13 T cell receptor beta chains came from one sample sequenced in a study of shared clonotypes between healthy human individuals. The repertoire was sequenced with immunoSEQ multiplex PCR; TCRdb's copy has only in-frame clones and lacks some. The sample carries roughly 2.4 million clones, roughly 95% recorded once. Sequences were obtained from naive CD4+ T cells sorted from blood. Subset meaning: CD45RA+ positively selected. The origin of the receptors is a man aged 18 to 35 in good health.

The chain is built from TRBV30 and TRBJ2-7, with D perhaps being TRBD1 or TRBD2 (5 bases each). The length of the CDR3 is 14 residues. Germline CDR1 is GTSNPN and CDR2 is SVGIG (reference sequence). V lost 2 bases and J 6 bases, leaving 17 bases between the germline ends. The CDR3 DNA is TGTGCCTGGAGTATAAACTACCGGGACGGCGAGCAGTACTTC. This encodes CAWSINYRDGEQYF.

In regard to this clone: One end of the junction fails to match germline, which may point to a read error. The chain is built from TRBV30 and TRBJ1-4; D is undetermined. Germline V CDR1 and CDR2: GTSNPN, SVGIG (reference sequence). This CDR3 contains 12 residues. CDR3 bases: TGTGCCTGGAGTGTACCGGGGAAAGGAGAAGTTTTT. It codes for CAWSVPGKGEVF.

CDR3 nucleotide sequence: TGTGCCAGCAGCAAGAAGCGGGAGCCTCACAATGAGCAGTTCTTC. Translating gives CASSKKREPHNEQFF. V gene TRBV21-1 combines with J gene TRBJ2-1; the table's D call, TRBD2, was not checked against the DNA. TRBV21-1 corresponds to a pseudogene. The CDR3 sequence is 15 residues long.

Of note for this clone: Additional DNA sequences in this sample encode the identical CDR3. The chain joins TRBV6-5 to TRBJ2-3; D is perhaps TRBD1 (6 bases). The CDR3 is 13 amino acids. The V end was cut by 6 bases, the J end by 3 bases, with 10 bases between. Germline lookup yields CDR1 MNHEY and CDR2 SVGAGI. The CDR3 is CASRRTGTDTQYF. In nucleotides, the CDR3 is TGTGCCAGCAGACGAACAGGGACAGATACGCAGTATTTT.

The CDR3 sequence is CASGAGVTGELFF. The CDR3 DNA follows: TGTGCCAGCGGGGCAGGGGTCACCGGGGAGCTGTTTTTT. The chain recombines TRBV2 with TRBJ2-2, with D possibly TRBD1 on 6 matching bases. CDR3 length equals 13 residues. Germline-derived CDR1 and CDR2 are SNHLY and FYNNEI. The V gene lost 8 bases and the J gene lost 4 bases, with 11 bases spanning the gap.

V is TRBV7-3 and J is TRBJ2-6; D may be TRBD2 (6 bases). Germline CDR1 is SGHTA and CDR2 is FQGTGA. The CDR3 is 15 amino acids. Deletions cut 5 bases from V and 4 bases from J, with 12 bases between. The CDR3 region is CASSPGGAGANVLTF. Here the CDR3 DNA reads TGTGCCAGCAGCCCAGGCGGGGCCGGGGCCAACGTCCTGACTTTC.

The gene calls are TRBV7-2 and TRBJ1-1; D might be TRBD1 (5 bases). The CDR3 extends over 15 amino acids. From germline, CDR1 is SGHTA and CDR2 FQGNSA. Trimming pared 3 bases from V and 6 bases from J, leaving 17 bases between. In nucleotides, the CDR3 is TGTGCCAGCAGCTTCCGAGGGGTTAAGGGCGCTGAAGCTTTCTTT. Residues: CASSFRGVKGAEAFF.

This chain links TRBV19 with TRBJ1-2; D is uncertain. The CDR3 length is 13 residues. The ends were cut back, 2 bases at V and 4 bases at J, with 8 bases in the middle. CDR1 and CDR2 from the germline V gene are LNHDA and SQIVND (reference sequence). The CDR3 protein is CASSISESYGYTF. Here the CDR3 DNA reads TGTGCCAGTAGTATATCAGAAAGCTATGGCTACACCTTC. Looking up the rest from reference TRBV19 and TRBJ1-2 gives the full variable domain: DGGITQSPKYLFRKEGQNVTLSCEQNLNHDAMYWYRQDPGQGLRLIYYSQIVNDFQKGDIAEGYSVSREKKESFPLTVTSAQKNPTAFYLCASSISESYGYTFGSGTRLTVV.

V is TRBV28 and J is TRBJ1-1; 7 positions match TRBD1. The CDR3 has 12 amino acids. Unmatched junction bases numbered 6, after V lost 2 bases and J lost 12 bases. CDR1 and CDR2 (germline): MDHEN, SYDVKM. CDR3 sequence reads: CASSLETGRPFF. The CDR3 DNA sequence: TGTGCCAGCAGTTTAGAGACAGGGAGGCCTTTCTTT.

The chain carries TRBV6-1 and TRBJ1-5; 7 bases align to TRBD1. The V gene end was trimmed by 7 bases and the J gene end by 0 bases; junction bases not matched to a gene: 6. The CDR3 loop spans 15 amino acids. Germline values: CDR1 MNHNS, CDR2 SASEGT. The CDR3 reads CASIFGQDSNQPQHF. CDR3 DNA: TGTGCCAGCATTTTTGGACAGGATAGCAATCAGCCCCAGCATTTT.

The CDR3 DNA reads TGTGCCAGCAGTGAATTGTCGGAAGTGACAACTGAAGCTTTCTTT. Translating it yields CASSELSEVTTEAFF. This chain joins TRBV25-1 and TRBJ1-1; D gene unclear. V gave up 1 base and J gave up 5 bases, with 14 bases separating them. This CDR3 spans 15 amino acids. Germline assignment: CDR1 MGHDK and CDR2 SYGVNS. Looking up the rest from reference TRBV25-1 and TRBJ1-1 gives the full variable domain: EADIYQTPRYLVIGTGKKITLECSQTMGHDKMYWYQQDPGMELHLIHYSYGVNSTEKGDLSSESTVSRIRTEHFPLTLESARPSHTSQYLCASSELSEVTTEAFFGQGTRLTVV.

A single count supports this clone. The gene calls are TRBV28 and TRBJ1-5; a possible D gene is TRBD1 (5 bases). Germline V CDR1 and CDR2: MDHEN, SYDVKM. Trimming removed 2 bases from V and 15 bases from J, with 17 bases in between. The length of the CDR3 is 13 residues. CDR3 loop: CASSLLHPGAPHF. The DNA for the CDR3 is TGTGCCAGCAGTTTACTACACCCTGGGGCCCCGCATTTT.

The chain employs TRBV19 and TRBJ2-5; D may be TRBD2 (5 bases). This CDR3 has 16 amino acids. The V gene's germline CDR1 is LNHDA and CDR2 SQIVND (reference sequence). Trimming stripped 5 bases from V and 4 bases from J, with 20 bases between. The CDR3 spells CASSVLANVGPETQYF. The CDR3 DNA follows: TGTGCCAGTAGTGTGCTAGCAAACGTGGGCCCAGAGACCCAGTACTTC. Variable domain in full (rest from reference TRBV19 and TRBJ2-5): DGGITQSPKYLFRKEGQNVTLSCEQNLNHDAMYWYRQDPGQGLRLIYYSQIVNDFQKGDIAEGYSVSREKKESFPLTVTSAQKNPTAFYLCASSVLANVGPETQYFGPGTRLLVL.